The 21 T cell receptor beta chains in this list originate from one sample, sequenced in a study of control samples from healthy donors and cancer patients. Sequenced by immunoSEQ multiplex PCR; TCRdb stores in-frame clones only, minus some. Of tens of thousands of clones detected, around 87% appear once; the ten largest clones hold roughly an eighth. The specimen sequenced was PBMCs. The receptors stem from a man aged 55 to 70 with head and neck cancer.

This clone was observed a single time. This chain connects TRBV3-1 (or the pseudogene TRBV3-2) to TRBJ1-4; D is unclear. This CDR3 comprises 15 residues. Germline V gives CDR1 LGHDT, CDR2 YNNKEL (reference sequence). V shed 4 bases and J shed 5 bases, with 14 bases lying between them. DNA of the CDR3: TGTGCCAGCAGCCGGAGGACGGCAGGCAATGAAAAACTGTTTTTT. As protein: CASSRRTAGNEKLFF.

The V and J genes are TRBV7-3 and TRBJ1-1; D remains ambiguous. Between the trimmed V and J ends, which lost 3 bases and 3 bases, there was a span of 8 bases. CDR1 SGHTA and CDR2 FQGTGA come from the germline V gene. The CDR3 consists of 13 residues. The CDR3 here is CASSLAEDTEAFF. Here the CDR3 DNA reads TGTGCCAGCAGCTTGGCAGAAGACACTGAAGCTTTCTTT.

V usage is TRBV24-1 and J usage is TRBJ1-2, with TRBD1 identical over 10 bases. Trimming at V came to 3 bases and at J to 8 bases, leaving 11 bases not matched to a gene. Germline CDR1 is KGHDR and CDR2 is SFDVKD. CDR3 length: 16 amino acids. The DNA of the CDR3 is TGTGCCACCAGTGATCGTCCCGGGACAGGGGCGCTCGGCTACACCTTC. Its protein product is CATSDRPGTGALGYTF.

Only a few counts were recorded for this clone. This chain joins TRBV5-5 and TRBJ2-1; D gene unclear. Trimming removed 1 base at V and 7 bases at J, with 21 bases between. The CDR3 runs to 17 residues. Looked up from germline, CDR1 is SGHKS and CDR2 is YYEKEE (reference sequence). CDR3 sequence: CASSLFGRPRTPNEQFF. CDR3 bases: TGTGCCAGCAGCTTGTTTGGACGCCCCAGGACCCCTAATGAGCAGTTCTTC.

V and J are TRBV3-1 (or the pseudogene TRBV3-2) and TRBJ1-5, with D unclear. Germline assignment: CDR1 LGHDT and CDR2 YNNKEL (reference sequence). CDR3 size: 14 residues. V lost 1 base and J lost 9, with 13 bases in between. CDR3: CASSQADRPGPQHF. The CDR3 bases are TGTGCCAGCAGCCAAGCGGACCGCCCGGGGCCCCAGCATTTT.

The gene calls are TRBV12-3 or TRBV12-4 and TRBJ2-3; no clear D. V lost 3 bases and J 0 bases, leaving 1 base between the germline ends. The CDR3 totals 12 residues. CDR3 protein: CASSFSTDTQYF. CDR3 nucleotides: TGTGCCAGCAGTTTCAGCACAGATACGCAGTATTTT.

The chain is built from TRBV30 and TRBJ2-2; 11 bases are shared with TRBD1. This CDR3 is built from 15 residues. With V trimmed by 0 bases and J by 6 bases, 3 bases remained unmatched. Germline CDR1 and CDR2: GTSNPN and SVGIG (reference sequence). The CDR3 sequence: CAWSVVDRGPGELFF. The DNA of the CDR3 is TGTGCCTGGAGTGTAGTGGACAGGGGGCCCGGGGAGCTGTTTTTT.

This chain uses TRBV3-1 (or the pseudogene TRBV3-2) with TRBJ2-7; perhaps TRBD1 as D (6 bases). V dropped 4 bases and J dropped 4 bases, with 11 bases sitting between them. There are 13 residues in the CDR3. Looked up from germline, CDR1 is LGHDT and CDR2 is YNNKEL (reference sequence). CDR3 DNA: TGTGCCAGCAGCCGCCTGGACAGTTACGAGCAGTACTTC. This codes for CASSRLDSYEQYF.

The chain carries TRBV7-9 and TRBJ2-1; no firm D call. The CDR3 totals 12 residues. Germline V gene sequence: CDR1 SEHNR, CDR2 FQNEAQ (reference sequence). Trimming left V 8 bases short and J 3 bases short, with 8 bases between. The CDR3 bases are TGTGCCAGCGTAAAAGACTACAATGAGCAGTTCTTC. Translated, it gives CASVKDYNEQFF.

CDR3 sequence (DNA): TGTGCCAGCAGCGTGATAGGTTGGGGCGCTGAAAAACTGTTTTTT. Its translation: CASSVIGWGAEKLFF. The rearrangement uses TRBV7-8 and TRBJ1-4; tentative D call: TRBD1 (5 bases). This CDR3 is built from 15 residues. CDR1 and CDR2 (germline): SGHVS, FQNEAQ. Trimming stripped 5 bases from V and 7 bases from J, with 17 bases between.

V gene TRBV15 combines with J gene TRBJ2-7; no clear D gene. V lost 1 base and J 7 bases, leaving 8 bases between the germline ends. This CDR3 is 12 amino acids long. CDR1 is LNHNV, CDR2 YYDKDF, per germline (reference sequence). CDR3 DNA: TGTGCCACCAGCAGAGGGTATGGGGAGCAGTACTTC. The encoded protein is CATSRGYGEQYF.

J is TRBJ2-1 and V is TRBV5-1; D remains unclear. Germline V lookup: CDR1 SGHRS, CDR2 YFSETQ. Trimming removed 1 base from V and 0 bases from J, with 5 bases in between. CDR3 length: 14 amino acids. CDR3 in DNA: TGCGCCAGCAGCTTGAGACTCTCCTACAATGAGCAGTTCTTC. Its translation is CASSLRLSYNEQFF. Full variable domain (outside the CDR3, taken from reference TRBV5-1 and TRBJ2-1): KAGVTQTPRYLIKTRGQQVTLSCSPISGHRSVSWYQQTPGQGLQFLFEYFSETQRNKGNFPGRFSGRQFSNSRSEMNVSTLELGDSALYLCASSLRLSYNEQFFGPGTRLTVL.

J is TRBJ2-2 and V is TRBV12-3 or TRBV12-4; D remains unclear. The CDR3 totals 13 residues. Trimming cost V 6 bases and J 7 bases, with 12 bases left between them. This chain's CDR3 is CASSLVVGGELFF. The DNA for the CDR3 is TGTGCCAGCAGCCTAGTGGTCGGCGGGGAGCTGTTTTTT.

V usage is TRBV7-8 and J usage is TRBJ1-5; D is unclear. This CDR3 is built from 15 residues. Germline loops: CDR1 SGHVS, CDR2 FQNEAQ. The V end was cut by 1 base, the J end by 0 bases, with 7 bases between. The CDR3 coding sequence is TGTGCCAGCAGCTTAGGACGGTATAGCAATCAGCCCCAGCATTTT. Amino acid sequence: CASSLGRYSNQPQHF.

The chain couples TRBV10-3 to TRBJ2-4; possibly TRBD1 for D (5 bases). Trimming cost V 0 bases and J 1 base, with 10 bases left between them. This CDR3 spans 16 amino acids. Germline V CDR1 and CDR2: ENHRY, SYGVKD. The CDR3 spells CAISESMAGAKNIQYF. Here the CDR3 DNA reads TGTGCCATCAGTGAGTCGATGGCAGGGGCCAAAAACATTCAGTACTTC.

The chain joins TRBV6-5 to TRBJ1-2; D gene ambiguous. The CDR3 covers 13 residues. Germline V gene data show CDR1 as MNHEY and CDR2 as SVGAGI. V lost 6 bases and J lost 9, with 17 bases in between. CDR3 region: CASSPIEGVSYTF. The CDR3 DNA sequence: TGTGCCAGCAGCCCCATCGAGGGTGTTAGCTACACCTTC.

J is TRBJ2-5 and V is TRBV6-5, with D perhaps TRBD2 (5 bases). Germline-derived CDR1 and CDR2 are MNHEY and SVGAGI. CDR3 length: 12 amino acids. The V gene lost 2 bases and the J gene lost 12 bases, with 13 bases spanning the gap. CDR3 sequence reads: CASSYVGETEYF. In DNA form, the CDR3 reads TGTGCCAGCAGTTACGTGGGAGAAACAGAGTACTTC.

The rearrangement links TRBV5-1 to TRBJ1-4; TRBD1 is a possible D gene (5 bases). CDR1 and CDR2 from the germline V gene are SGHRS and YFSETQ. There are 18 residues in the CDR3. V lost 0 bases and J lost 8, with 23 bases in between. The CDR3 spells CASSLVGPSRAGNEKLFF. As DNA, the CDR3 is TGCGCCAGCAGCTTGGTCGGTCCTTCCAGGGCCGGGAACGAAAAACTGTTTTTT.

The gene calls are TRBV3-1 (or the pseudogene TRBV3-2) and TRBJ2-7, with TRBD1 identical over 11 bases. V gave up 1 base and J gave up 4 bases; unmatched junction bases: 3. This CDR3 is built from 15 residues. CDR1 LGHDT and CDR2 YNNKEL come from the germline V gene (reference sequence). CDR3 residues: CASSQGGTGGYEQYF. CDR3 DNA: TGTGCCAGCAGCCAAGGCGGGACAGGGGGGTACGAGCAGTACTTC.

This clone occurred once. The chain links TRBV5-6 to TRBJ2-1; unclear D gene. The length of the CDR3 is 11 residues. V lost 3 bases to trimming and J lost 9 bases, with 7 bases between them. Germline loops: CDR1 SGHDT, CDR2 YYEEEE. The CDR3 region has the DNA TGTGCCAGCAGCTGGGGTACTGAGCAGTTCTTC. Protein: CASSWGTEQFF.

The CDR3 region is CASSPNRARQETQYF. The DNA for the CDR3 is TGTGCCAGCTCACCCAACAGGGCTCGGCAAGAGACCCAGTACTTC. V and J are TRBV18 and TRBJ2-5; D possibly corresponds to TRBD1 (6 bases). This CDR3 contains 15 residues. Germline CDR1 and CDR2: KGHSH and LQKENI. Trimming stripped 3 bases from V and 2 bases from J, with 13 bases between.